This T cell receptor beta chain was observed in a study of regulatory T cells in long-lasting Graves disease. General study results and limits: Lower TCR diversity characterized persistent Graves' patients relative to newly diagnosed patients.

From germline, CDR1 is SGHDN and CDR2 FVKESK. CDR3 length equals 19 residues. Trimming removed 0 bases from V and 3 bases from J; junction bases left unmatched: 10. There are a few counts of this clonotype. Its antigen is not known. Researchers made TCR beta libraries by using iRepertoire HTBI primers and running Arm-PCR on CDR3 regions. Via MiXCR, TCRdb re-called the multiplex PCR reads, giving one row per CDR3 protein. Among about 470,000 distinct CDR3 sequences listed, just under 15% were seen once. This sample's time point: newly diagnosed GD, antithyroid drugs for less than 3 months. Preparation of the TCR library used RNA extracted from PBMCs. The same specimen was also included in a second study, on T cells in Graves' hyperthyroidism and ophthalmopathy. As that report states: The diagnostic basis comprised clinical symptoms, serum thyroxine and TRAb, thyroid ultrasound and orbital computed tomography.

The TCR comes from a woman between 25 and 40 years old with Graves disease. The chain is built from TRBV14 and TRBJ2-1; the match to TRBD2 covers 11 bases. The specimen was peripheral blood mononuclear cells (PBMCs), collected at new diagnosis, from a patient treated with antithyroid drugs. The DNA of the CDR3 is TGTGCCAGCAGCCAAGACTTGGATACTAGCGGGAGAATCTACAATGAGCAGTTCTTC. Translating gives CASSQDLDTSGRIYNEQFF.